The 4 T cell receptor beta chains below come from one sample, sequenced in a study of blood T cell repertoires in COVID-19. This table comes from immunoSEQ multiplex PCR, and its TCRdb copy is limited to in-frame clones, with some not included. The data contain roughly 150,000 clones, about 86% of them singletons. Input material: peripheral blood. Receptors originate from a man in his sixties or seventies with active or convalescent COVID-19.

The chain uses TRBV3-1 (or the pseudogene TRBV3-2) and TRBJ1-1; maybe TRBD1 (5 bases). CDR1 is LGHDT, CDR2 YNNKEL, per germline (reference sequence). The CDR3 runs 14 residues. Between the trimmed V and J ends, which lost 4 bases and 1 base, there was a span of 10 bases. The chain's CDR3 is CASSPWRGNTEAFF. CDR3 coding DNA: TGTGCCAGCAGCCCTTGGAGGGGGAACACTGAAGCTTTCTTT.

The chain recombines TRBV7-7 with TRBJ2-2; D remains unclear. Germline assignment: CDR1 SSHAT and CDR2 FNYEAQ (reference sequence). V was trimmed by 1 base and J by 0 bases, leaving 9 bases between them. CDR3 length: 16 residues. The CDR3 sequence is CASSLVWAPNTGELFF. The CDR3 region has the DNA TGTGCCAGCAGCTTAGTGTGGGCCCCGAACACCGGGGAGCTGTTTTTT.

V is TRBV10-3 and J is TRBJ1-1; 7 nucleotides agree with TRBD1. With V trimmed by 5 bases and J by 2 bases, 5 bases remained unmatched. The length of the CDR3 is 14 residues. CDR1 ENHRY and CDR2 SYGVKD come from the germline V gene. The CDR3 coding sequence is TGTGCCATCAGTACGGACAGGAAAAACACTGAAGCTTTCTTT. Protein sequence: CAISTDRKNTEAFF.

The chain recombines TRBV5-1 with TRBJ1-1; no clear D gene. The length of the CDR3 is 13 residues. Deletions cut 0 bases from V and 2 bases from J, with 5 bases between. Germline CDR1 and CDR2: SGHRS and YFSETQ. Here the CDR3 reads CASSLATNTEAFF. The CDR3 region has the DNA TGCGCCAGCAGCTTGGCCACAAACACTGAAGCTTTCTTT.